The T cell receptor (beta chain) described here comes from a study of blood T cell repertoires in COVID-19 (dated by TCRdb to the early 2020s). For the wider study: Samples from collaborators originated in the United States, Italy and Spain and spanned both the acute and convalescent phases of COVID-19. The material from the prospective study consisted of cDNA or gDNA derived from T cells, B-cell-depleted T cells, or PBMCs. Subjects who had been exposed to COVID-19, were actively infected with it, or had recovered from it provided the deeply sampled blood TCRbeta repertoires that made up the dataset. The repertoires were released in a freely available public database meant as a resource for research on the immune response to SARS-CoV-2. The samples were drawn from two sources: the first 160 participants of the ongoing ImmuneRACE study, and 1,200 or so subjects contributed by 6 global collaborators. A de-identified subject ID, COVID-19 status, age in years and sex were almost always included in the sample metadata. Where available, HLA class I and class II types were obtained from metadata supplied by the sample provider rather than from assay-based typing. What the authors observed across the whole study: Clinical and demographic metadata were provided uncurated, with the amount varying by source and participant.

A second Seattle source provided samples from volunteer blood donors who had recovered from COVID-19. Collaborating institutions collected whole blood in K2EDTA tubes following their own protocols. For TCRbeta analysis, collaborators shipped samples as frozen whole blood, isolated PBMCs, or DNA extracted from either of those sample types. TCRbeta CDR3 regions were amplified from genomic DNA by means of the immunoSEQ Assay, a bias-controlled multiplex PCR. For the original study's pipeline: The number of nucleated cells in each sample was estimated from the amplification of reference gene primers within the assay. To quantify the absolute abundance of each unique TCRbeta CDR3 rearrangement, sequence reads were collapsed and filtered. For each sample, productive Simpson clonality was calculated as the square root of Simpson's diversity index over productive rearrangements. TCRdb mirrors the immuneACCESS table, restricted to in-frame sequences. Some clones are absent from its copies; in checked studies, under half trace to an unresolved V gene, and the reason for the others is unknown. The V and J calls and clone size were taken over from that table, and D and trimming were inferred from the DNA. In all, the sample holds about 260,000 clones, and around 86% of those were seen once. Approximately 1.5% of the sample is taken by the ten largest.

This clone was observed a handful of times. Its antigen remains unidentified. Base qualities were left out, and no much larger clone turns up one base away. As encoded in the germline V gene (reference sequence), CDR1 is LNHDA while CDR2 is SQIVND. The junction shows trimming of 3 bases on V and 8 bases on J, and the gene matches do not reach 6 bases of it. The cysteine opens and the phenylalanine closes a CDR3 of 15 amino acids. Of the read, only the CDR3 DNA is kept; its 45 bases are in frame from base 1. This TCR was sampled from a woman between 40 and 50 years old who had recovered from COVID-19. The specimen sequenced was peripheral blood. This chain joins TRBV19 to TRBJ1-6; 8 central bases correspond to TRBD1. The CDR3 corresponds to CASSIHGQGDSPLHF. The DNA sequence is TGTGCCAGTAGTATCCACGGACAGGGTGATTCACCCCTCCACTTT.